The entry below gives a single TCR beta chain sequence along with its context. What it binds is not known. The data are from a study of cytomegalovirus exposure and HLA in healthy donors. Notes on the study in general: Most sequenced TCRs were rare (though some public TCRs occurred in many donors).

60 Vbeta and 13 Jbeta primers were used in PCR. TCRdb keeps only in-frame clones here, not all; method: immunoSEQ multiplex PCR. The sample holds over 150,000 clones, over 70% seen once. Trimming removed 0 bases from V and 4 bases from J; junction bases left unmatched: 12. CDR1 is SGDLS, CDR2 YYNGEE, per germline. The CDR3 spans 17 residues. The sample consisted of PBMCs. The chain uses TRBV9 and TRBJ2-5, with 7 bases fitting TRBD2. The sequence was obtained from a woman aged 45-65 years in good health and CMV-seropositive. In DNA, the CDR3 is TGTGCCAGCAGCGTAGCTTTAGGACTAGAGATTGCAGAGACCCAGTACTTC. Translated, it gives CASSVALGLEIAETQYF.